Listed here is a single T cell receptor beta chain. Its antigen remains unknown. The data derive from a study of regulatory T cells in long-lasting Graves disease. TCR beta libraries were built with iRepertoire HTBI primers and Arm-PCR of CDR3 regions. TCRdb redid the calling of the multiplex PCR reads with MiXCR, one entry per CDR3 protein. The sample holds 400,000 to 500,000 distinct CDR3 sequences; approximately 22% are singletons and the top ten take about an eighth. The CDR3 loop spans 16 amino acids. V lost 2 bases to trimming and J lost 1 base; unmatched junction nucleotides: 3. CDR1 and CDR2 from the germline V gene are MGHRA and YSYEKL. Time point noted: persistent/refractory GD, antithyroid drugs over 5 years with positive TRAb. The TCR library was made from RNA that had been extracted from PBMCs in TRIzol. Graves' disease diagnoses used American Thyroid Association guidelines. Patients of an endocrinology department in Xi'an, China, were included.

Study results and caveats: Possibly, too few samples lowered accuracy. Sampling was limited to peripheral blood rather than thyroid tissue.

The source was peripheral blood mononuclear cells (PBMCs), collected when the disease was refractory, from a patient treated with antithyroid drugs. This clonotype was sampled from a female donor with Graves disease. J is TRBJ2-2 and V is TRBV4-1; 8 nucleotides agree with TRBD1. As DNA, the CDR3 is TGCGCCAGCAGCCAACATGGACAGGGGAACACCGGGGAGCTGTTTTTT. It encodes CASSQHGQGNTGELFF.